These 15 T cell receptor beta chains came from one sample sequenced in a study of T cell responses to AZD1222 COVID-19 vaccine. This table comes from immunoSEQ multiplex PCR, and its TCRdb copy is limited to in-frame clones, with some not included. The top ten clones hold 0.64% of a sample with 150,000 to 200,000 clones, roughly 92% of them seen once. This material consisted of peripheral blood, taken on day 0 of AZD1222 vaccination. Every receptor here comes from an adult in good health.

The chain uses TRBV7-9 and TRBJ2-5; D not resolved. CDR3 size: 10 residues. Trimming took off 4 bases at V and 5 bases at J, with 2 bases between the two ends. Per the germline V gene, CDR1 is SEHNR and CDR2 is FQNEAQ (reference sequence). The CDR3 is CASSSETQYF. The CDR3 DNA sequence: TGTGCCAGCAGCTCGGAGACCCAGTACTTC. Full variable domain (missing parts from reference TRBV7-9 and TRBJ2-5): DTGVSQNPRHKITKRGQNVTFRCDPISEHNRLYWYRQTLGQGPEFLTYFQNEAQLEKSRLLSDRFSAERPKGSFSTLEIQRTEQGDSAMYLCASSSETQYFGPGTRLLVL.

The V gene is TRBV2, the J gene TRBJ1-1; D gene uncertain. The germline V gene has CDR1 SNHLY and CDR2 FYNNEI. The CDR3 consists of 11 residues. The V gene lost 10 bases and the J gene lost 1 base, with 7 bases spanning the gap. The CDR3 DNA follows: TGTGCCAAGGAGACGAACACTGAAGCTTTCTTT. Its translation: CAKETNTEAFF.

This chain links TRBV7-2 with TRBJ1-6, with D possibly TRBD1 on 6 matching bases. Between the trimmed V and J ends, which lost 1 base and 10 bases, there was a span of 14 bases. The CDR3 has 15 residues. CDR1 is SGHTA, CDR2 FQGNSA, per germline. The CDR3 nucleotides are TGTGCCAGCAGCTTAGAGGGGACAAAGGGATCACCCCTCCACTTT. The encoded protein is CASSLEGTKGSPLHF.

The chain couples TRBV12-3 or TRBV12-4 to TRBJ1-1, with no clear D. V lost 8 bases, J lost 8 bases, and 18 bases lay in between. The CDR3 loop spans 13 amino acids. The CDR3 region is CASSSSSDPEAFF. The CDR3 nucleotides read TGTGCCAGCTCATCCTCTTCGGATCCCGAAGCTTTCTTT.

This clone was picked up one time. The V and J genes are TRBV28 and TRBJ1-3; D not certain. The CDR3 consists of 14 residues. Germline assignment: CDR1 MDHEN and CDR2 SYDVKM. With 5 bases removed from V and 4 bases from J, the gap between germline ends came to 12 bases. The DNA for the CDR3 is TGTGCCAGCAGTCCCGACACCCTGGGAAACACCATATATTTT. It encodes CASSPDTLGNTIYF.

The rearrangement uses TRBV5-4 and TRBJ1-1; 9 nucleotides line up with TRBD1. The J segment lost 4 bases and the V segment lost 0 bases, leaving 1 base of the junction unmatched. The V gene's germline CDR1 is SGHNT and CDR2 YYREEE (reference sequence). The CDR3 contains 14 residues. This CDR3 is CASSLGTGATEAFF. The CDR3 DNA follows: TGTGCCAGCAGCTTGGGGACAGGGGCCACTGAAGCTTTCTTT.

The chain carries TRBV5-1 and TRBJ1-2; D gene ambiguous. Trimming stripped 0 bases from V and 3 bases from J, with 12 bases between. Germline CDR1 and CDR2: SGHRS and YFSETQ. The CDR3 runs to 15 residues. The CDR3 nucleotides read TGCGCCAGCAGCTTGGGGGGTGGCGGCTACTATGGCTACACCTTC. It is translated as CASSLGGGGYYGYTF.

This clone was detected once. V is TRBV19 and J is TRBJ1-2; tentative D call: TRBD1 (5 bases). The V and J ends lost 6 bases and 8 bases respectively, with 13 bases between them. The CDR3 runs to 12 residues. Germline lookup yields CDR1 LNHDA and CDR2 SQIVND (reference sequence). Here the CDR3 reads CASRETVGGYTF. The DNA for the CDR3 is TGTGCCAGTAGAGAGACAGTGGGCGGCTACACCTTC.

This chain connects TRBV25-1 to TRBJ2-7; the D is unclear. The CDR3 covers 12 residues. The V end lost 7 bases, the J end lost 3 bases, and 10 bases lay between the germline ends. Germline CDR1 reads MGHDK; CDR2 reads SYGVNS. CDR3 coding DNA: TGTGCCAGCACTAAACAAGGCTACGAGCAGTACTTC. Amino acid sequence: CASTKQGYEQYF.

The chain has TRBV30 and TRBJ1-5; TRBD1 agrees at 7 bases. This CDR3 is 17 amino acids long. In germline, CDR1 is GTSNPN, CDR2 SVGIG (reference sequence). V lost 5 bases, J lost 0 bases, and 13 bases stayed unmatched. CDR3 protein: CAWSRDRYSNSNQPQHF. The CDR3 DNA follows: TGTGCCTGGTCCCGGGACAGATATTCTAATAGCAATCAGCCCCAGCATTTT.

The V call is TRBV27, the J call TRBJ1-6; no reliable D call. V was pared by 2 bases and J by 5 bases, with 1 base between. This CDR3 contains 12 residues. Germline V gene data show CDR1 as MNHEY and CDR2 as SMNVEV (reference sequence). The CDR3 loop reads CASSLNNSPLHF. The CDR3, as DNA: TGTGCCAGCAGTTTAAATAATTCACCCCTCCACTTT.

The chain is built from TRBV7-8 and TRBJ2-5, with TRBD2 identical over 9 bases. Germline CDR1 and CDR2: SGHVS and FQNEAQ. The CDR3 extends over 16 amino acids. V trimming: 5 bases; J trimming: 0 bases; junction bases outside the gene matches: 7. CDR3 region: CASSKRTSANQETQYF. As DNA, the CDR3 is TGTGCCAGCAGCAAACGGACTAGCGCTAACCAAGAGACCCAGTACTTC.

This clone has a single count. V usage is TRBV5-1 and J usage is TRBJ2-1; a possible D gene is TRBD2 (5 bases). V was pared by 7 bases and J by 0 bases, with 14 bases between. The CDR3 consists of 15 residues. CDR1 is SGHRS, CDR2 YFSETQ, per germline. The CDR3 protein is CASATETNSYNEQFF. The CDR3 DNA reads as TGCGCCAGCGCTACCGAGACTAACTCCTACAATGAGCAGTTCTTC.

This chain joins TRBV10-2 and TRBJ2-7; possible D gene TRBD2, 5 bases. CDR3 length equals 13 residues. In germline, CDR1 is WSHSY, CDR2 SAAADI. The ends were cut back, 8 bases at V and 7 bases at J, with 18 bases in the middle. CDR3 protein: CASRRPNWEEQYF. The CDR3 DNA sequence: TGCGCCAGCCGTCGTCCCAATTGGGAGGAGCAGTACTTC.

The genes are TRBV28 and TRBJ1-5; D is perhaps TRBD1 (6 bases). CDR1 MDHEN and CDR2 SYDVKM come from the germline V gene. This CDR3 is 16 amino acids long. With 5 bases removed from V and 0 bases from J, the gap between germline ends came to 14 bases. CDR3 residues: CASSRGQTFSNQPQHF. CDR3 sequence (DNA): TGTGCCAGCAGTAGAGGACAGACTTTTAGCAATCAGCCCCAGCATTTT.